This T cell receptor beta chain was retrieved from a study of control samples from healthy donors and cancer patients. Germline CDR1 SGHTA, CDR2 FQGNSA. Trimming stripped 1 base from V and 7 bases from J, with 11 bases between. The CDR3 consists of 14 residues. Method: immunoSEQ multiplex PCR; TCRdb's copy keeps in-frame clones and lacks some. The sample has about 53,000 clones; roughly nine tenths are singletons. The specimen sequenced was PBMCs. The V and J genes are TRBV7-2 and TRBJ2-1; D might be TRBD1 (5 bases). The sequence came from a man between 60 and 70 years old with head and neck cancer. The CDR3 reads CASSLGGTVNEQFF. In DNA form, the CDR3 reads TGTGCCAGCAGCTTAGGGGGCACTGTGAATGAGCAGTTCTTC.